This paragraph reports one T cell receptor (beta chain). This sample was taken from a study of blood T cell repertoires in COVID-19. Study details: Italy, Spain and the United States were the sources of the convalescent and acute COVID-19 samples. Sample material is recorded as cDNA or gDNA derived from T cells, B-cell-depleted T cells, or PBMCs.

Original methodology: Estimation of nucleated cell counts was performed using reference gene primer amplification. Clones were read by immunoSEQ multiplex PCR, and TCRdb kept only the in-frame ones, dropping some. The DNA was the basis for D and trimming; V, J and clone size are from that table. The table records some 130,000 clones, roughly 83% of them present only once. CDR3 length: 17 residues. V was pared by 6 bases and J by 5 bases, with 18 bases of the junction left unmatched. The germline V gene encodes CDR1 LNHNV and CDR2 YYDKDF (reference sequence). The chain is built from TRBV15 and TRBJ2-7; 8 bases line up with TRBD1. This receptor was identified in a man aged 60-69 years with acute or convalescent COVID-19. The sequenced sample was peripheral blood. CDR3 bases: TGTGCCACCAGTCCTAACCTCAGGGGGCGAAATATCCACGAGCAGTACTTC. Amino acids: CATSPNLRGRNIHEQYF.